This TCR beta chain was sequenced during a study of shared clonotypes between healthy human individuals (dated by TCRdb to 2020 to 2022). For context, the study as a whole: The cohort comprised a couple of women and three men aged 18 to 49 years. To estimate repertoire size and how much clonotypes are shared between individuals, the study performed deep sequencing of blood TCR repertoires from roughly five healthy adults. Libraries were prepared and TCR repertoires were sequenced by different laboratories using diverse techniques, in order to increase sequencing depth and limit assay-specific biases. Per donor, leukapheresis produced somewhere between about 0.94 and 9.5 billion PBMCs.

The investigation overall reported the following: Sampling was restricted to blood, and TCR repertoires in tissues likely differ from the TCR repertoires found in blood. Because the study included only a small number of donors, the genetic and exposure-history diversity represented was limited. Pairwise subsampling indicated that sequencing depth was expected to affect the degree of clonotype sharing among donors.

Healthy HIV-negative adults with no recently reported acute infections or vaccinations were included as donors. Every donor was a Caucasian adult living in Nashville, Tennessee, USA. For unsorted samples, about 90 million PBMCs were counted and genomic DNA was extracted with the QIAamp DNA Blood Mini kit. Blood was collected by leukapheresis, and PBMCs were isolated by Ficoll-Histopaque density gradient centrifugation and then cryopreserved in liquid nitrogen vapor phase. About this clone: Its binding antigen is unknown. At one end the junction does not follow the germline gene, possibly because of a read error. The same CDR3 can be traced to other DNA sequences in this sample.

TCR CDR3 regions were amplified from genomic DNA by multiplex PCR using the deep immunoSEQ assay. Extracted genomic DNA from each cell subset was spread evenly across all wells of several immunoSEQ 96-well plates, with each plate serving as a replicate. For unsorted PBMC, each replicate PCR was loaded with approximately 0.3 ug genomic DNA, equivalent to about 30,000 T cell genomes. Ten immunoSEQ deep assay plates were used to sequence the unsorted PBMC genomic DNA. Purified libraries were quantified with a Qubit 3.0 fluorometer, sized on a Bioanalyzer 2100, and re-quantified with the KAPA Library Quantification kit. Every immunoSEQ 96-well plate was sequenced on a separate single-read 150-cycle Illumina NextSeq 550 flow cell. Per the source publication's procedure: The immunoSEQ output contained only junctional sequences without quality scores, so filtering could not match that applied to full-length reads. Sequences were annotated with PyIR, a Python wrapper for IgBLAST v1.9, using IMGT germline references to assign V/J genes and CDR3. Reads were filtered out if the reads had weak V/J assignments (E-value above 1e-6), no CDR3, stop codons, out-of-frame junctions, or ambiguous translated residues. A V3J clonotype was defined by an identical inferred V gene, J gene, and CDR3 amino acid sequence. To compute the percentage overlap between repertoires, the number of shared unique clonotypes was divided by the size of the smaller repertoire. Repertoire richness was assessed with RTK rarefaction, the Chao1 estimator, and Recon v2.1 estimates of unobserved clonotypes. The table was pulled from immuneACCESS by TCRdb, which kept in-frame rearrangements only. Such tables lose some clones; where checked, under half of the loss comes from unresolved V genes, and the rest has no known cause. V, J and clone size derive from that table, while D and trimming were established from the DNA sequence. For this sample the table gives about 490,000 clones, of which over 60% were detected only once. The top ten constitute 10% to 15% of the sample.

The germline V gene sets CDR1 to SGHTA and CDR2 to FQGNSA. The CDR3 spans 15 residues, from the cysteine through the phenylalanine. Only the CDR3 DNA is retained, 45 bases long and in frame from the first base. The chain joins TRBV7-2 to TRBJ2-7; TRBD2 fits 11 bases in the junction. The sample taken for sequencing was PBMCs. The TCR originated in a woman in her thirties or forties in good health. Some clones in this sample may be carry-over from other donors' samples. The CDR3 protein is CASSLGTSGSYEQYF. The sequenced DNA is TGCGCCAGCAGCCTCGGGACTAGCGGATCCTACGAGCAGTACTTC.